This T cell receptor beta chain stems from a study of CD8 T cells in Susac syndrome. Study-wide results and caveats: That the number of individuals in its TCR sequencing and HLA analysis was relatively small was acknowledged by the study.

The length of the CDR3 is 16 residues. In germline, CDR1 is LNHNV, CDR2 YYDKDF (reference sequence). Between the trimmed V and J ends, which lost 0 bases and 6 bases, there was a span of 15 bases. The authors reverse transcribed 0.5 to 1 ug RNA with random hexamers. Using its own MiXCR run on the immunoSEQ multiplex PCR reads, TCRdb lists one record per CDR3 protein. The sample includes some 65,000 distinct CDR3 sequences, approximately 94% of them seen just once. About this clonotype itself: Antigen: not known.

CD8+ and CD4+ blood T cells underwent TCR beta sequencing. The multiple sclerosis controls were treatment-naive patients, and their relapsing-remitting disease was stable or active. The V and J genes are TRBV15 and TRBJ2-1, with D perhaps matching TRBD1 (5 bases). What was sequenced was CD8+ T cells from PBMCs. The sequence derives from a human donor with multiple sclerosis. CDR3 loop: CATSRDQGESLNEQFF. The CDR3 nucleotides read TGTGCCACCAGCAGAGATCAAGGGGAATCCCTCAATGAGCAGTTCTTC. The whole variable domain, filled in from reference TRBV15 and TRBJ2-1, reads DAMVIQNPRYQVTQFGKPVTLSCSQTLNHNVMYWYQQKSSQAPKLLFHYYDKDFNNEADTPDNFQSRRPNTSFCFLDIRSPGLGDTAMYLCATSRDQGESLNEQFFGPGTRLTVL.